This T cell receptor (beta chain) was observed in a study of CD8+ T cells in alopecia areata. The overall study: Treated patients took oral tofacitinib at 5 to 10 mg twice daily.

As part of sample collection, lesional scalp punch biopsies and peripheral blood were taken from alopecia areata patients. Sequencing used cDNA as its template, made by extracting RNA and reverse transcribing it. The repertoire was sequenced with immunoSEQ multiplex PCR; TCRdb's copy has only in-frame clones and lacks some. The sample comprises over 120,000 clones, under 60% of which are singletons, and roughly 6.5% rests with the top ten. Germline CDR1 LNHNV, CDR2 YYDKDF (reference sequence). V lost 0 bases, J lost 1 base, and 9 bases lay in between. This CDR3 has 15 residues. Specimen: CD4+ T cells sorted from blood, collected at week 0. The TCR comes from a human donor with alopecia areata. This rearrangement joins TRBV15 to TRBJ2-5; D not certain. CDR3 loop: CATSRDNKLQETQYF. The CDR3 DNA is TGTGCCACCAGCAGAGATAATAAACTCCAAGAGACCCAGTACTTC.